This is a list of T cell receptor beta chains from one sample in a study of T cell responses to AZD1222 COVID-19 vaccine. Only in-frame clones appear in the TCRdb table, and some are missing; sequencing was by immunoSEQ multiplex PCR. The sample consists of about 79,000 clones, around 90% of them appearing once. The specimen comprised peripheral blood, sampled on day 0 of MenACWY control vaccination. The receptors come from an adult in good health. Each CDR3 is given with its conserved first and last residue. A D gene is named only where the DNA matches it firmly. Some rows have no size entry. The others give once, few or many, or a class for an expanded clone.

>TRBD1|TRBJ2-2|TRBV7-9|-
TGTGCCAGCAGCCTACCGGGACAGAGTAACACCGGGGAGCTGTTTTTT
CASSLPGQSNTGELFF
>TRBD1|TRBJ1-4|TRBV18|-
TGTGCCAGCTCACCTTCGCCCCAGGGGGCGCATGGGGAAAAACTGTTTTTT
CASSPSPQGAHGEKLFF
>-|TRBJ2-3|TRBV13|-
TGTGCCAGCAGCCGGGACTTCCGCACAGATACGCAGTATTTT
CASSRDFRTDTQYF
>-|TRBJ1-5|TRBV10-2|once
TGCGCCAGCAGTGAGGTGTCAGGGAGTCAGCCCCAGCATTTT
CASSEVSGSQPQHF
>TRBD1|TRBJ2-7|TRBV28|-
TGTGCCAGCAGATTGACAGGGATCTCCTACGAGCAGTACTTC
CASRLTGISYEQYF
>-|TRBJ2-2|TRBV6-5|-
TGTGCCAGCAATCCCGGGACATTGAACACCGGGGAGCTGTTTTTT
CASNPGTLNTGELFF
>-|TRBJ1-3|TRBV2|few
TGTGCCAGCAGAACGGACTGGTTCTCTGGAAACACCATATATTTT
CASRTDWFSGNTIYF
>TRBD1|TRBJ1-1|TRBV5-1|-
TGCGCCAGCAGCTTCGAGGCAGGGGGCTTTGAAGCTTTCTTT
CASSFEAGGFEAFF
>TRBD1|TRBJ1-3|TRBV18|-
TGTGCCAGCTCACCACCCCGGGACAGGGTGGCTGGAAACACCATATATTTT
CASSPPRDRVAGNTIYF
>-|TRBJ2-3|TRBV5-4|-
TGTGCCAGCAGCTTAGGACAGTGGCCCACAGATACGCAGTATTTT
CASSLGQWPTDTQYF
>TRBD2|TRBJ2-1|TRBV4-3|-
TGCGCCAGCAGCCACCTAGCGGGAGTTTACAATGAGCAGTTCTTC
CASSHLAGVYNEQFF
>-|TRBJ2-5|TRBV14|-
TGTGCCAGCAGCCAAGATCTTGGCGAGACCCAGTACTTC
CASSQDLGETQYF
>TRBD2|TRBJ2-3|TRBV7-3|-
TGTGCCAGCAGCTTAAACCAGCGGGAGGTGGCAGATACGCAGTATTTT
CASSLNQREVADTQYF
>-|TRBJ2-7|TRBV28|-
TGTGCCAGCAGTTTGTTCGCCGCTAGCTACGAGCAGTACTTC
CASSLFAASYEQYF
>TRBD1|TRBJ1-4|TRBV2|-
TGTGCCAGCCAGGGGGAGGGCGAAAAACTGTTTTTT
CASQGEGEKLFF
>-|TRBJ2-1|TRBV19|-
TGTGCCAGTATGGGGGACAATGAGCAGTTCTTC
CASMGDNEQFF
>TRBD1|TRBJ1-5|TRBV9|-
TGTGCCAGCAGCGGGAGGACAGGTCGCTGGGGGCCCCAGCATTTT
CASSGRTGRWGPQHF
>TRBD2|TRBJ2-1|TRBV3-1/TRBV3-2|-
TGTGCCAGCAGCCAAGCCCGGGTCGGGCTAGCGGGAGGGGGGCTCAATGAGCAGTTCTTC
CASSQARVGLAGGGLNEQFF
>TRBD1|TRBJ2-7|TRBV3-1/TRBV3-2|-
TGTGCCAGCAGCCAAGACAGGGGGCGCTCCGAGCAGTACTTC
CASSQDRGRSEQYF
>TRBD1|TRBJ2-3|TRBV29-1|-
TGCAGCGTTCTAGGACAGGGGACGATAGATACGCAGTATTTT
CSVLGQGTIDTQYF
>TRBD2|TRBJ2-1|TRBV28|-
TGTGCCAGCAGCTCAGCACTAGCGGGGGGTATGGATGAGCAGTTCTTC
CASSSALAGGMDEQFF
>-|TRBJ2-5|TRBV9|-
TGTGCCAGCAGCGTACGCGGGGACCAAGAGACCCAGTACTTC
CASSVRGDQETQYF
>-|TRBJ1-5|TRBV6-5|-
TGTGCCAGCAGCGACGCAGGGATCGGCAATCAGCCCCAGCATTTT
CASSDAGIGNQPQHF
>-|TRBJ1-6|TRBV2|-
TGTGCCAGCAGTGTGTTGGGGTCGGAGGGTAATTCACCCCTCCACTTT
CASSVLGSEGNSPLHF
>-|TRBJ1-1|TRBV28|-
TGTGCCTCGGTCAGGGAACATGAAGCTTTCTTT
CASVREHEAFF
>-|TRBJ1-4|TRBV7-8|-
TGTGCCAGCAGCCCGAGGGTTAGCGCAACTAATGAAAAACTGTTTTTT
CASSPRVSATNEKLFF
>-|TRBJ2-3|TRBV12-3/TRBV12-4|once
TGTGCCAGCAGTTTCGGTGTCACAGATACGCAGTATTTT
CASSFGVTDTQYF